The 22 T cell receptor beta chains given below trace back to one sample, sequenced in a study of tumor-infiltrating lymphocytes in primary liver carcinoma. Making TCR beta cDNA involved roughly 0.55 ug total RNA and a constant-region primer. Sequencing libraries for TCR beta derived from three nested multiplex PCR rounds that used slightly modified ARM-PCR. TRBV1-TRBV30 forward and Cbeta reverse primers drove the first two roughly 10-cycle rounds. TCRdb passed the multiplex PCR reads through MiXCR, listing each CDR3 protein once. The sample shows approximately 330,000 distinct CDR3 sequences, around 60% of them seen only once. The source of the blood RNA was unsorted whole blood, and germline DNA was extracted as well. The sequencing input was peripheral blood. Receptors originate from a man between 40 and 49 years old with primary liver carcinoma and hepatitis B virus infection.

This clonotype was counted ten times or more. This sequence joins TRBV5-8 and TRBJ2-1; 7 positions match TRBD2. The ends lost 3 bases at V and 9 bases at J; junction bases unmatched: 3. The germline V gene has CDR1 SGHTS and CDR2 YDEGEE. This CDR3 has 12 amino acids. CDR3 sequence (DNA): TGTGCCAGCAGCTCGGGGGGAGTTGAGCAGTTCTTC. This codes for CASSSGGVEQFF.

As regards this clonotype: This may be a read error: a much more frequent sequence differs by one nucleotide. The V and J genes are TRBV12-3 or TRBV12-4 and TRBJ1-3; D unresolved. Trimming shortened V by 5 bases and J by 2 bases, and 13 bases separated the two germline ends. The CDR3 is 15 amino acids. In DNA form, the CDR3 reads TGTGCCAGCAGTGTTATGGGCTTCCCTGGAAACACCATATATTTT. It specifies CASSVMGFPGNTIYF.

Note on this clonotype: A read error may account for a junction end that differs from germline. The chain links TRBV6-5 to TRBJ2-3, with no clear D. The CDR3 runs to 14 residues. The germline V gene has CDR1 MNHEY and CDR2 SVGAGI. CDR3 coding DNA: TGTGCCAGCAGTTACCTTCTTATGAAGGATACGGAGTATTTT. Translating it yields CASSYLLMKDTEYF.

This chain uses TRBV11-2 with TRBJ2-7; D unresolved. CDR3 length: 12 amino acids. CDR1 is SGHAT, CDR2 FQNNGV, per germline. Trimming cost V 7 bases and J 9 bases, with 16 bases left between them. The CDR3 sequence is CASIPILALQYF. The CDR3 bases are TGTGCCAGCATCCCAATTCTTGCTTTGCAGTACTTC.

On this clonotype itself: Since a much larger clone is just one base distant, this may be a read error. The genes are TRBV6-1 and TRBJ1-4; D is undetermined. The CDR3 consists of 10 residues. CDR1 MNHNS and CDR2 SASEGT come from the germline V gene. V lost 10 bases and J 5 bases, leaving 5 bases between the germline ends. The CDR3: CAINNEKLFF. The CDR3 region has the DNA TGTGCCATCAACAATGAAAAACTGTTTTTT.

This chain connects TRBV30 to TRBJ1-1; D is unclear. The V gene lost 2 bases and the J gene lost 4 bases, with 5 bases spanning the gap. CDR1 is GTSNPN, CDR2 SVGIG, per germline (reference sequence). The CDR3 spans 11 residues. The DNA for the CDR3 is TGTGCCTGGAGTTCGGGCACTGAAGCTTTCTTT. Translating gives CAWSSGTEAFF.

This clonotype was observed a few times. This chain uses TRBV24-1 with TRBJ2-2; possibly TRBD2 for D (5 bases). The V end lost 5 bases, the J end lost 6 bases, and 12 bases lay between the germline ends. Germline values: CDR1 KGHDR, CDR2 SFDVKD. This CDR3 spans 14 amino acids. The DNA for the CDR3 is TGTGCCACCAGTGGCGGGCGGGTCGCCGGGGAGCTGTTTTTT. Protein: CATSGGRVAGELFF.

This chain links TRBV28 with TRBJ2-5, with 10 bases that match TRBD1. With 3 bases clipped from V and 1 base from J, the junction kept 5 bases outside the gene matches. This CDR3 has 16 amino acids. Germline CDR1 and CDR2: MDHEN and SYDVKM. The CDR3 here is CASSLVGDRGQETQYF. CDR3 nucleotide sequence: TGTGCCAGCAGTTTGGTCGGGGACAGGGGCCAAGAGACCCAGTACTTC. Looking up the rest from reference TRBV28 and TRBJ2-5 gives the full variable domain: DVKVTQSSRYLVKRTGEKVFLECVQDMDHENMFWYRQDPGLGLRLIYFSYDVKMKEKGDIPEGYSVSREKKERFSLILESASTNQTSMYLCASSLVGDRGQETQYFGPGTRLLVL.

Notes on this clonotype: One end of the junction fails to match germline, which may point to a read error. This rearrangement joins TRBV28 to TRBJ2-5; possibly TRBD2 for D (6 bases). The CDR3 length is 12 residues. Germline values: CDR1 MDHEN, CDR2 SYDVKM. CDR3 coding DNA: TGTGCCAGCAGTTTCGGGGGAGAGACCAAGTACTTC. Encoded protein: CASSFGGETKYF.

Notes on this clonotype: This may be a read error, as it is one base from a much larger clone. This chain joins TRBV6-1 and TRBJ1-1; D remains ambiguous. This CDR3 is built from 13 residues. V lost 0 bases and J lost 10, with 12 bases in between. The germline gives CDR1 MNHNS, CDR2 SASEGT. CDR3 bases: TGTGCCAGCAGTGAAGCGTTGGGGATGGGAGCTTTCTTT. Its protein is CASSEALGMGAFF.

This clonotype came up a few times. This chain links TRBV10-3 with TRBJ2-2; D possibly matches TRBD1 or TRBD2 (6 bases each). This CDR3 spans 15 amino acids. Germline V gene data show CDR1 as ENHRY and CDR2 as SYGVKD. Trimming cost V 5 bases and J 1 base, with 11 bases left between them. This CDR3 is CAISPRGQNTGELFF. CDR3 DNA sequence: TGTGCCATCAGTCCTCGGGGGCAGAACACCGGGGAGCTGTTTTTT.

In its sample, this clonotype was seen once. The rearrangement uses TRBV11-1 and TRBJ2-1, with 7 bases identical to TRBD1. Germline trimming cut 5 bases from V and 9 bases from J; bases unmatched to any gene: 13. This CDR3 contains 15 residues. Germline V CDR1 and CDR2: SGHAT, FQDESV (reference sequence). The CDR3 spells CASSAHRGQSGEQFF. CDR3 sequence (DNA): TGTGCCAGCAGCGCACACAGGGGACAATCGGGTGAGCAGTTCTTC.

Worth noting for this clonotype: The germline gene is not matched at one end of the junction; a read error may be the cause. The chain employs TRBV20-1 and TRBJ2-1; TRBD2 matches at 8 bases. In germline, CDR1 is DFQATT, CDR2 SNEGSKA (reference sequence). The CDR3 covers 13 residues. CDR3 nucleotides: TGCAGTCCAGGGACTAGTCCCGCCCATGAGCAGCTCTTC. Encoded protein: CSPGTSPAHEQLF.

V usage is TRBV28 and J usage is TRBJ2-1; TRBD1 matches 8 bases. Germline V gene sequence: CDR1 MDHEN, CDR2 SYDVKM. The CDR3 consists of 15 residues. V was pared by 5 bases and J by 9 bases, with 12 bases of the junction left unmatched. The CDR3 nucleotides are TGTGCCAGCAGTCAGGACAGGGTTAGGGGTGCTGAGCAGTTCTTC. Amino acids: CASSQDRVRGAEQFF.

Only a few counts were recorded for this clonotype. The V gene is TRBV10-3, the J gene TRBJ2-3, with 10 bases lining up with TRBD2. CDR3 size: 18 residues. Trimming at V came to 1 base and at J to 5 bases, leaving 12 bases not matched to a gene. Germline V CDR1 and CDR2: ENHRY, SYGVKD. CDR3 in amino acids: CAISELMSLAGVVDTQYF. The CDR3 nucleotides read TGTGCCATCAGTGAGTTGATGAGTCTAGCGGGAGTGGTAGATACGCAGTATTTT.

Remarks on this clonotype: One base away lies a much larger clone, so this may be a sequencing read error. The V call is TRBV6-5, the J call TRBJ1-6, with no clear D. Germline V gene data show CDR1 as MNHEY and CDR2 as SVGAGI. The CDR3 has 15 amino acids. Here the CDR3 DNA reads TGTGCCAGCAGCGAGCGCGGGATGGAGAATTCACCCCCCCACTTT. This encodes CASSERGMENSPPHF.

About this clonotype itself: This may be a read error: a much more frequent sequence differs by one nucleotide. This chain connects TRBV4-3 to TRBJ2-5; possible D gene TRBD2, 6 bases. CDR1 is LGHNA and CDR2 is YSLEER in the germline V gene. The CDR3 is 12 residues long. V was pared by 4 bases and J by 9 bases, with 12 bases between. Here the CDR3 reads CASSLSWEAQYF. CDR3 in DNA: TGCGCCAGCAGCCTGTCGTGGGAGGCCCAGTACTTC.

As regards this clonotype: A much larger clone is a single base away; this may be a read error. The chain links TRBV4-1 to TRBJ2-7; TRBD1 agrees at 8 bases. The CDR3 extends over 16 amino acids. Germline CDR1 and CDR2: MGHRA and YSYEKL. The DNA for the CDR3 is TGCGCCATCAGCCAAGAAGGAACAGGGGGGACCCTGAAGCAGTACTTC. This gives the protein CAISQEGTGGTLKQYF.

This clonotype came up a few times. A much more abundant neighbour one base away suggests this may be a read error. This sequence joins TRBV6-5 and TRBJ1-1; tentatively, D is TRBD1 (6 bases). This CDR3 is built from 13 residues. CDR1 MNHEY and CDR2 SVGAGI come from the germline V gene. The CDR3 region has the DNA TGTGCCAGCAGTACAAACAGGGTCGATGAAGCTCTCTTT. Its translation: CASSTNRVDEALF.

Only a few counts were recorded for this clonotype. The rearrangement links TRBV21-1 to TRBJ2-3. TRBV21-1 is marked as a pseudogene. The CDR3 is made up of 14 amino acids. The CDR3 region is CASSILKGTDTQYF. CDR3 bases: TGTGCCAGCAGCATCTTGAAGGGAACAGATACGCAGTATTTT.

In this sample, this clonotype turned up a few times. The genes are TRBV28 and TRBJ1-5, with D uncertain. The CDR3 extends over 12 amino acids. The V end was cut by 3 bases, the J end by 7 bases, with 7 bases between. Germline CDR1 is MDHEN and CDR2 is SYDVKM. The CDR3 sequence is CASSLSEQPQHF. CDR3 nucleotides: TGTGCCAGCAGTTTGTCGGAGCAGCCCCAGCATTTT. The variable domain in full, with the rest retrieved from reference TRBV28 and TRBJ1-5, is DVKVTQSSRYLVKRTGEKVFLECVQDMDHENMFWYRQDPGLGLRLIYFSYDVKMKEKGDIPEGYSVSREKKERFSLILESASTNQTSMYLCASSLSEQPQHFGDGTRLSIL.

This clonotype was counted only a few times. This chain connects TRBV6-5 to TRBJ1-2; D may be TRBD1 (6 bases). The CDR3 runs to 14 residues. CDR1 MNHEY and CDR2 SVGAGI come from the germline V gene. Deletions cut 8 bases from V and 4 bases from J, with 17 bases between. The CDR3 DNA reads as TGTGCCAGCTCCTCTCTCGCAGGGGCCTATGGCTACACCTTC. It translates to CASSSLAGAYGYTF.